Below are 23 T cell receptor beta chains sequenced from a single sample in a study of beta chain features in type 1 diabetes. The whole isolated RNA underwent reverse transcription, so sequencing captured expressed TCRB transcripts. Sequencing was performed with immunoSEQ multiplex PCR; in TCRdb, only in-frame clones are kept and a portion is missing. The profile covers about 360,000 clones, with around 12% appearing a single time and 0.017% taken by the ten largest. Sample: naive CD4+ T cells from blood. Every receptor here comes from a man aged 18 to 30 in good health.

This rearrangement joins TRBV4-2 to TRBJ2-2; a possible D gene is TRBD1 (5 bases). Germline V CDR1 and CDR2: LGHNA, YNFKEQ. The V and J ends lost 4 bases and 7 bases respectively, with 13 bases between them. This CDR3 region has 14 residues. The CDR3 nucleotides read TGTGCCAGCAGCCTTAGAATCACAGGCGGGGAGCTGTTTTTT. Its protein product is CASSLRITGGELFF.

J is TRBJ2-1 and V is TRBV19; a possible D gene is TRBD2 (6 bases). The CDR3 totals 12 residues. CDR1 and CDR2 (germline): LNHDA, SQIVND (reference sequence). Trimming shortened V by 7 bases and J by 7 bases, and 11 bases separated the two germline ends. CDR3: CASNGGGNEQFF. The CDR3 DNA reads as TGTGCCAGTAATGGTGGGGGGAATGAGCAGTTCTTC.

The chain links TRBV18 to TRBJ1-1; 7 nucleotides line up with TRBD1. Germline V CDR1 and CDR2: KGHSH, LQKENI. The junction had 12 bases not matched to a gene; V was cut back by 3 bases and J by 8 bases. CDR3 length: 15 amino acids. The CDR3 reads CASSPSGTASREAFF. Written as DNA, the CDR3 is TGTGCCAGCTCACCTTCCGGGACAGCCTCTCGGGAAGCTTTCTTT.

This chain joins TRBV7-9 and TRBJ2-7; 8 bases match TRBD1. CDR3 length equals 16 residues. The V segment lost 1 base and the J segment 1 base; nucleotides outside the gene matches: 6. Germline lookup yields CDR1 SEHNR and CDR2 FQNEAQ (reference sequence). CDR3 in amino acids: CASSLGTGMYSYEQYF. The DNA for the CDR3 is TGTGCCAGCAGCTTAGGGACAGGGATGTATTCCTACGAGCAGTACTTC. The full variable domain, completed using reference TRBV7-9 and TRBJ2-7, is DTGVSQNPRHKITKRGQNVTFRCDPISEHNRLYWYRQTLGQGPEFLTYFQNEAQLEKSRLLSDRFSAERPKGSFSTLEIQRTEQGDSAMYLCASSLGTGMYSYEQYFGPGTRLTVT.

The J gene is TRBJ2-3, the V gene TRBV7-9; D may be TRBD1 (6 bases). This CDR3 spans 14 amino acids. V lost 5 bases and J 4 bases, leaving 13 bases between the germline ends. Germline V gives CDR1 SEHNR, CDR2 FQNEAQ (reference sequence). The CDR3 sequence is CASSKSGGSDTQYF. In DNA form, the CDR3 reads TGTGCCAGCAGCAAATCTGGGGGCTCAGATACGCAGTATTTT.

This clone was observed a handful of times. The V call is TRBV2, the J call TRBJ2-5; TRBD2 matches 7 bases. The length of the CDR3 is 13 residues. V gave up 7 bases and J gave up 3 bases; unmatched junction bases: 5. Germline V CDR1 and CDR2: SNHLY, FYNNEI. CDR3 in amino acids: CASTRGLEETQYF. The DNA of the CDR3 is TGTGCCAGCACCAGAGGACTAGAAGAGACCCAGTACTTC. The full variable domain, with the rest looked up from reference TRBV2 and TRBJ2-5, is EPEVTQTPSHQVTQMGQEVILRCVPISNHLYFYWYRQILGQKVEFLVSFYNNEISEKSEIFDDQFSVERPDGSNFTLKIRSTKLEDSAMYFCASTRGLEETQYFGPGTRLLVL.

This clone was seen a few times. This sequence joins TRBV29-1 and TRBJ2-5; 11 bases map to TRBD1. Trimming cost V 4 bases and J 5 bases; bases outside gene matches: 6. Germline CDR1 reads SQVTM; CDR2 reads ANQGSEA. The CDR3 runs to 14 residues. CDR3 DNA: TGCAGCGTTGGCAGGACAGGGGGCCAGGAGACCCAGTACTTC. This encodes CSVGRTGGQETQYF.

Only a few counts were recorded for this clone. The chain is built from TRBV4-3 and TRBJ2-1; TRBD1 is a possible D gene (6 bases). The CDR3 runs 16 residues. Per germline, CDR1 LGHNA and CDR2 YSLEER. V was pared by 0 bases and J by 2 bases, with 11 bases between. CDR3 sequence (DNA): TGCGCCAGCAGCCAAGATCTGGGGACAACCTACAATGAGCAGTTCTTC. Amino acids: CASSQDLGTTYNEQFF.

This clone occurred a few times. The genes are TRBV7-2 and TRBJ2-7; perhaps TRBD2 as D (6 bases). V lost 5 bases to trimming and J lost 4 bases, with 21 bases between them. CDR1 and CDR2 from the germline V gene are SGHTA and FQGNSA. The CDR3 has 16 residues. CDR3 loop: CASSPEGAGIPYEQYF. The CDR3 DNA reads TGTGCCAGCAGCCCGGAGGGTGCGGGGATACCTTACGAGCAGTACTTC. The whole variable domain, remainder taken from reference TRBV7-2 and TRBJ2-7, is GAGVSQSPSNKVTEKGKDVELRCDPISGHTALYWYRQSLGQGLEFLIYFQGNSAPDKSGLPSDRFSAERTGGSVSTLTIQRTQQEDSAVYLCASSPEGAGIPYEQYFGPGTRLTVT.

The V gene is TRBV30, the J gene TRBJ2-1; no clear D gene. This CDR3 region has 13 residues. Germline V gives CDR1 GTSNPN, CDR2 SVGIG (reference sequence). The V and J ends lost 2 bases and 9 bases respectively, with 14 bases between them. CDR3 residues: CAWSLSLPGEQFF. In DNA, the CDR3 is TGTGCCTGGAGTTTATCCCTACCTGGTGAGCAGTTCTTC.

This clone was seen only once. The V gene is TRBV5-4, the J gene TRBJ2-1, with 9 bases matching TRBD2. The CDR3 totals 16 residues. Looked up from germline, CDR1 is SGHNT and CDR2 is YYREEE (reference sequence). The V and J ends lost 1 base and 8 bases, in that order; junction bases with no gene match: 10. CDR3 sequence reads: CASSLRLAGSVDEQFF. The CDR3 DNA reads TGTGCCAGCAGCTTGCGGCTAGCGGGATCGGTAGATGAGCAGTTCTTC.

This chain joins TRBV7-8 and TRBJ1-4; D possibly corresponds to TRBD1 (6 bases). V shed 2 bases and J shed 2 bases, with 15 bases lying between them. The CDR3 extends over 17 amino acids. The germline V gene encodes CDR1 SGHVS and CDR2 FQNEAQ. The CDR3 coding sequence is TGTGCCAGCAGCTTACGGTCGGGACACTCTACTAATGAAAAACTGTTTTTT. Encoded protein: CASSLRSGHSTNEKLFF.

J is TRBJ2-1 and V is TRBV5-1; 7 bases fit TRBD2. Germline loops: CDR1 SGHRS, CDR2 YFSETQ. Trimming cost V 1 base and J 5 bases; bases outside gene matches: 3. The CDR3 totals 14 residues. In DNA form, the CDR3 reads TGCGCCAGCAGCTTGTCGGCGGGAGACAATGAGCAGTTCTTC. Amino acid sequence: CASSLSAGDNEQFF.

This clone was observed a few times. The rearrangement uses TRBV9 and TRBJ2-1, with TRBD1 matching 9 bases. Per the germline V gene, CDR1 is SGDLS and CDR2 is YYNGEE. With V trimmed by 4 bases and J by 6 bases, 14 bases remained unmatched. The CDR3 spans 17 residues. CDR3 nucleotides: TGTGCCAGCAGCACCCCCCGACAGGGGGTTAATAGCAATGAGCAGTTCTTC. Residues: CASSTPRQGVNSNEQFF.

In this sample, this clone turned up a few times. The chain has TRBV6-5 and TRBJ1-6, with D perhaps matching TRBD1 (5 bases). V lost 7 bases and J 7 bases, leaving 14 bases between the germline ends. The length of the CDR3 is 14 residues. The germline CDR1 and CDR2 sequences are MNHEY and SVGAGI. The CDR3 region has the DNA TGTGCCAGCATGGGGGGTAGGAGGAATTCACCCCTCCACTTT. It codes for CASMGGRRNSPLHF.

In this sample, this clone turned up a few times. The chain couples TRBV7-8 to TRBJ2-5, with 8 bases fitting TRBD1. The trim removed 1 base at V and 6 bases at J, leaving 10 bases unmatched. Germline-derived CDR1 and CDR2 are SGHVS and FQNEAQ. This CDR3 spans 16 amino acids. The CDR3 spells CASSLVENRGLKTQYF. The CDR3 coding sequence is TGTGCCAGCAGCTTAGTCGAGAACAGGGGGTTAAAGACCCAGTACTTC.

V is TRBV15 and J is TRBJ1-1; a possible D gene is TRBD1 (5 bases). CDR3 length: 14 residues. The V end was cut by 9 bases, the J end by 0 bases, with 14 bases between. Germline V gene sequence: CDR1 LNHNV, CDR2 YYDKDF (reference sequence). In DNA, the CDR3 is TGTGCCACAGGGCGCCGACAGCTGAACACTGAAGCTTTCTTT. It codes for CATGRRQLNTEAFF.

This clone was seen a handful of times. The chain joins TRBV19 to TRBJ2-7, with 9 bases aligning to TRBD2. CDR1 LNHDA and CDR2 SQIVND come from the germline V gene (reference sequence). Losses at the gene ends were 7 bases for V and 0 bases for J; bases not matched to a gene: 7. There are 15 residues in the CDR3. The CDR3 is CASTPAGGHSYEQYF. In DNA, the CDR3 is TGTGCCAGTACCCCGGCGGGGGGGCACTCCTACGAGCAGTACTTC.

This clone turned up a few times. The rearrangement joins TRBV18 to TRBJ1-6, with no clear D. Trimming shortened V by 3 bases and J by 9 bases, and 12 bases separated the two germline ends. The CDR3 consists of 14 residues. Per germline, CDR1 KGHSH and CDR2 LQKENI. This CDR3 is CASSPDRGLSPLHF. The CDR3 DNA reads as TGTGCCAGCTCACCGGATCGCGGGCTTTCACCCCTCCACTTT.

V usage is TRBV9 and J usage is TRBJ1-3; D is undetermined. The CDR3 is 13 amino acids. The germline CDR1 and CDR2 sequences are SGDLS and YYNGEE. Trimming took 0 bases from V and 4 from J, leaving 5 bases between them. CDR3 in DNA: TGTGCCAGCAGCGTAGATCAAGGAAACACCATATATTTT. Residues: CASSVDQGNTIYF.

This clone came up a few times. The CDR3 DNA reads as TGCGCCAGCAGCGGACGCACAGGGACCAATAATTCACCCCTCCACTTT. Translated, it gives CASSGRTGTNNSPLHF. The chain uses TRBV5-1 and TRBJ1-6; D perhaps matches TRBD1 (6 bases). The CDR3 has 16 residues. Deletions cut 4 bases from V and 5 bases from J, with 16 bases between. The germline gives CDR1 SGHRS, CDR2 YFSETQ.

The gene calls are TRBV19 and TRBJ1-2; a possible D gene is TRBD1 (5 bases). CDR1 LNHDA and CDR2 SQIVND come from the germline V gene (reference sequence). V lost 6 bases to trimming and J lost 8 bases, with 16 bases between them. The CDR3 runs 13 residues. CDR3 DNA sequence: TGTGCCAGTAGCCCTGCAGGGTATGACGGCTACACCTTC. This gives the protein CASSPAGYDGYTF.

V and J are TRBV7-2 and TRBJ2-7; 9 nucleotides match TRBD2. Germline assignment: CDR1 SGHTA and CDR2 FQGNSA. This CDR3 is 17 amino acids long. The V gene end was trimmed by 0 bases and the J gene end by 2 bases; junction bases not matched to a gene: 8. The CDR3 spells CASSLALSGGPPYEQYF. The DNA of the CDR3 is TGTGCCAGCAGCTTAGCGCTTAGCGGGGGCCCTCCCTACGAGCAGTACTTC.